The 24 T cell receptor beta chains below come from one sample, sequenced in a study of spatial heterogeneity in lung cancer. Time point specified: sample taken at primary tumor resection. Tumor, nontumor lung or frozen PBMC supplied whole RNA that was sequenced unsorted. Each CDR3 protein gets one entry after TCRdb re-called the 5' RACE reads with MiXCR. The data contain about 85,000 distinct CDR3 sequences, approximately 18% of them singletons. Sequenced material: PBMCs, taken at surgery. Every receptor here comes from a male donor with early-stage non-small cell lung cancer.

This chain joins TRBV10-3 and TRBJ2-7; D is unclear. Per germline, CDR1 ENHRY and CDR2 SYGVKD. The germline V and J ends were trimmed by 0 bases and 2 bases, with 2 bases remaining between them. The CDR3 totals 12 residues. Here the CDR3 reads CAISESPYEQYF. The CDR3 DNA is TGTGCCATCAGTGAGTCGCCCTACGAGCAGTACTTC.

The chain's CDR3 is CASSLARLNTEAFF. The DNA of the CDR3 is TGTGCCAGCAGCTTAGCGCGGCTGAACACTGAAGCTTTCTTT. This chain connects TRBV7-8 to TRBJ1-1; D is ambiguous. Deletions cut 0 bases from V and 0 bases from J, with 5 bases between. Germline V CDR1 and CDR2: SGHVS, FQNEAQ. This CDR3 is 14 amino acids long.

The chain has TRBV6-5 and TRBJ2-2; D is undetermined. V gave up 2 bases and J gave up 0 bases, with 13 bases separating them. The CDR3 consists of 17 residues. From germline, CDR1 is MNHEY and CDR2 SVGAGI. CDR3: CASSYLMTIANTGELFF. The CDR3 nucleotides are TGTGCCAGCAGTTACCTGATGACAATCGCGAACACCGGGGAGCTGTTTTTT.

The rearrangement uses TRBV5-5 and TRBJ2-1; D is unresolved. Trimming stripped 1 base from V and 0 bases from J, with 8 bases between. This CDR3 spans 15 amino acids. CDR1 and CDR2 from the germline V gene are SGHKS and YYEKEE (reference sequence). CDR3 sequence (DNA): TGTGCCAGCAGCTTGTTACTAAGCTCCTACAATGAGCAGTTCTTC. It specifies CASSLLLSSYNEQFF.

The V gene is TRBV28, the J gene TRBJ2-5; a weak D match, TRBD2 (6 bases). With 10 bases removed from V and 5 bases from J, the gap between germline ends came to 23 bases. Looked up from germline, CDR1 is MDHEN and CDR2 is SYDVKM. CDR3 length equals 15 residues. In DNA, the CDR3 is TGTGCCACTCTCGGAGGGCCCCAAGAGTGGGAGACCCAGTACTTC. Protein sequence: CATLGGPQEWETQYF.

The chain recombines TRBV6-5 with TRBJ1-2; D gene uncertain. Deletions cut 5 bases from V and 4 bases from J, with 11 bases between. The CDR3 consists of 13 residues. The germline gives CDR1 MNHEY, CDR2 SVGAGI. The CDR3 DNA is TGTGCCAGCAGTACTCGACACGTCTATGGCTACACCTTC. This gives the protein CASSTRHVYGYTF.

This clonotype has ten or more counts. V and J are TRBV6-5 and TRBJ1-2; 7 bases fit TRBD1. The CDR3 is made up of 18 amino acids. Unmatched junction bases numbered 14, after V lost 0 bases and J lost 4 bases. In germline, CDR1 is MNHEY, CDR2 SVGAGI. The DNA for the CDR3 is TGTGCCAGCAGTTACTCGAGACAGGGACCACGACCCCCCTATGGCTACACCTTC. The encoded protein is CASSYSRQGPRPPYGYTF.

At least ten counts were recorded for this clonotype. J is TRBJ2-7 and V is TRBV7-6; the match to TRBD1 covers 11 bases. CDR1 is SGHVS, CDR2 FNYEAQ, per germline. Germline trimming cut 0 bases from V and 2 bases from J; bases unmatched to any gene: 6. The CDR3 is made up of 17 amino acids. CDR3 amino acids: CASSLAPGQGGTYEQYF. CDR3 nucleotide sequence: TGTGCCAGCAGCTTAGCACCGGGACAGGGGGGCACCTACGAGCAGTACTTC. Using reference TRBV7-6 and TRBJ2-7 for the parts outside the CDR3, the full variable domain is GAGVSQSPRYKVTKRGQDVALRCDPISGHVSLYWYRQALGQGPEFLTYFNYEAQQDKSGLPNDRFSAERPEGSISTLTIQRTEQRDSAMYRCASSLAPGQGGTYEQYFGPGTRLTVT.

This clonotype was found many times. The chain has TRBV2 and TRBJ2-7, with D uncertain. The germline CDR1 and CDR2 sequences are SNHLY and FYNNEI. Trimming removed 6 bases at V and 0 bases at J, with 6 bases between. The CDR3 is 12 amino acids. The chain's CDR3 is CASRGSSYEQYF. CDR3 sequence (DNA): TGTGCCAGCAGGGGCAGCTCCTACGAGCAGTACTTC.

This clonotype was seen a handful of times. The chain links TRBV20-1 to TRBJ2-7, with D possibly TRBD1 on 6 matching bases. Germline assignment: CDR1 DFQATT and CDR2 SNEGSKA (reference sequence). V lost 3 bases and J 2 bases, leaving 11 bases between the germline ends. The CDR3 has 13 residues. This chain's CDR3 is CSASGTMAYEQYF. The CDR3 bases are TGCAGTGCTAGTGGGACAATGGCCTACGAGCAGTACTTC.

This clonotype was recorded many times. V usage is TRBV12-3 or TRBV12-4 and J usage is TRBJ1-3; D ambiguous. The CDR3 consists of 16 residues. The germline V and J ends were trimmed by 7 bases and 5 bases, with 21 bases remaining between them. The CDR3 here is CASIISNSRFRNTIYF. The CDR3 coding sequence is TGTGCCAGCATAATAAGCAATTCGAGATTTCGAAACACCATATATTTT.

This rearrangement joins TRBV6-2 or TRBV6-3 to TRBJ2-1, with 12 nucleotides matching TRBD2. The germline V gene encodes CDR1 MNHEY and CDR2 SVGEGT. V lost 5 bases, J lost 7 bases, and 9 bases stayed unmatched. The CDR3 covers 16 residues. CDR3 coding DNA: TGTGCCAGCAGTCTCCGACGGACTAGCGGGGTTAATGAGCAGTTCTTC. Its protein product is CASSLRRTSGVNEQFF.

This clonotype has ten or more counts. CDR3 DNA sequence: TGCAGCGTTATAGCGGGGGGGCGGACAGATACGCAGTATTTT. Translated, it gives CSVIAGGRTDTQYF. J is TRBJ2-3 and V is TRBV29-1, with 11 nucleotides matching TRBD2. This CDR3 is built from 14 residues. Looked up from germline, CDR1 is SQVTM and CDR2 is ANQGSEA. V gave up 5 bases and J gave up 3 bases; unmatched junction bases: 4.

This clonotype was observed a handful of times. The chain is built from TRBV7-8 and TRBJ1-1; D call uncertain. From germline, CDR1 is SGHVS and CDR2 FQNEAQ. The CDR3 spans 13 residues. The V end was cut by 4 bases, the J end by 0 bases, with 6 bases between. CDR3 coding DNA: TGTGCCAGCAGCTCGATGATGAACACTGAAGCTTTCTTT. This sequence encodes CASSSMMNTEAFF.

The rearrangement links TRBV6-5 to TRBJ2-2, with D possibly TRBD1 on 6 matching bases. Germline V gives CDR1 MNHEY, CDR2 SVGAGI. The CDR3 sequence is 13 residues long. V lost 10 bases to trimming and J lost 4 bases, with 13 bases between them. CDR3 bases: TGTGCCATTCAACAGGGACGCACCGGGGAGCTGTTTTTT. It specifies CAIQQGRTGELFF.

This rearrangement joins TRBV29-1 to TRBJ2-2, with D uncertain. V lost 2 bases and J lost 7, with 17 bases in between. The CDR3 runs to 15 residues. CDR1 is SQVTM and CDR2 is ANQGSEA in the germline V gene. CDR3 loop: CSVEKASAPNGELFF. The DNA for the CDR3 is TGCAGCGTTGAAAAAGCGTCGGCACCGAACGGGGAGCTGTTTTTT.

This clonotype was found a few times. The DNA for the CDR3 is TGTGCCAGCAGCCGGACTAGCGGGGGCGCAGATACGCAGTATTTT. As protein: CASSRTSGGADTQYF. The chain links TRBV5-4 to TRBJ2-3, with TRBD2 identical over 13 bases. V shed 4 bases and J 4 bases; nucleotides not matched to a gene: 3. This CDR3 has 15 amino acids. Looked up from germline, CDR1 is SGHNT and CDR2 is YYREEE (reference sequence).

This clonotype was observed many times. The chain carries TRBV28 and TRBJ2-3; D gene ambiguous. The V end was cut by 8 bases, the J end by 5 bases, with 14 bases between. In germline, CDR1 is MDHEN, CDR2 SYDVKM. The CDR3 has 13 amino acids. The CDR3 sequence: CASGLRRGDTQYF. The CDR3 coding sequence is TGTGCCAGCGGCCTCCGACGTGGAGATACGCAGTATTTT.

The V call is TRBV7-6, the J call TRBJ2-1; D not certain. The CDR3 has 10 amino acids. V gave up 5 bases and J gave up 8 bases, with 4 bases separating them. Germline V gene lookup returns CDR1 SGHVS and CDR2 FNYEAQ. The CDR3 region is CASSPDEQFF. The CDR3 region has the DNA TGTGCCAGCAGCCCCGATGAGCAGTTCTTC.

This clonotype was counted only a few times. The chain employs TRBV29-1 and TRBJ2-3; 11 bases are a match to TRBD1. CDR3 length: 13 residues. Per the germline V gene, CDR1 is SQVTM and CDR2 is ANQGSEA. V lost 6 bases and J lost 4; bases outside the gene matches: 3. The CDR3 protein is CSVVGQGADTQYF. In DNA form, the CDR3 reads TGCAGCGTCGTGGGACAGGGGGCAGATACGCAGTATTTT.

V and J are TRBV4-1 and TRBJ2-2; D tentatively reads TRBD1 or TRBD2 (6 bases each). The ends were cut back, 1 base at V and 4 bases at J, with 13 bases in the middle. The CDR3 has 16 residues. Germline-derived CDR1 and CDR2 are MGHRA and YSYEKL. DNA for the CDR3: TGCGCCAGCAGCCAAGTCAGCAGGGGAGGCACCGGGGAGCTGTTTTTT. Encoded protein: CASSQVSRGGTGELFF.

V is TRBV28 and J is TRBJ1-5; a weak D match, TRBD1 (6 bases). The CDR3 runs to 14 residues. CDR1 and CDR2 from the germline V gene are MDHEN and SYDVKM. V lost 7 bases, J lost 3 bases, and 13 bases lay in between. The CDR3 sequence is CASTSGGSNQPQHF. CDR3 sequence (DNA): TGTGCCAGCACGAGCGGGGGCTCCAATCAGCCCCAGCATTTT.

This clonotype has ten or more counts. This chain links TRBV5-5 with TRBJ2-6; D unclear. Germline values: CDR1 SGHKS, CDR2 YYEKEE (reference sequence). The CDR3 is 16 amino acids. V lost 0 bases and J 0 bases, leaving 7 bases between the germline ends. This CDR3 is CASSLGGNSGANVLTF. The CDR3 DNA sequence: TGTGCCAGCAGCTTGGGAGGAAACTCTGGGGCCAACGTCCTGACTTTC.

This clonotype was observed a few times. This chain links TRBV7-3 with TRBJ2-3; 10 bases line up with TRBD1. The CDR3 spans 18 residues. Germline assignment: CDR1 SGHTA and CDR2 FQGTGA. The V and J ends lost 5 bases and 4 bases, in that order; junction bases with no gene match: 15. CDR3 coding DNA: TGTGCCAGCAGCCCGCACATGCCCACGACAGGGGGCGCAGATACGCAGTATTTT. This gives the protein CASSPHMPTTGGADTQYF.